Listed below are T cell receptor beta chains from one sample, sequenced in a study of blood T cell repertoires in COVID-19. The repertoire was sequenced with immunoSEQ multiplex PCR; TCRdb's copy has only in-frame clones and lacks some. The sample includes about 380,000 clones, roughly 84% of them seen just once. Specimen: PBMCs or T cells enriched from blood (not recorded which). The receptor set was obtained from a woman in her 30s who had recovered from COVID-19. Each CDR3 is given with its conserved first and last residue. The order of the fields is V gene, clone size, D gene, J gene, CDR3 protein, CDR3 DNA. A D gene is named only where the DNA matches it firmly. Only part of the rows carry a size: once, few, many, or a class if the clone is expanded.

v_call: TRBV27; clone_size: -; d_call: -; j_call: TRBJ1-2; cdr3_aa: CASSSQGSGYGYTF; cdr3_nt: TGTGCCAGCAGTTCCCAGGGTTCTGGCTATGGCTACACCTTC
v_call: TRBV18; clone_size: -; d_call: TRBD1; j_call: TRBJ2-7; cdr3_aa: CASSPQRTGGYEQYF; cdr3_nt: TGTGCCAGCTCACCACAAAGGACAGGGGGCTACGAGCAGTACTTC
v_call: TRBV19; clone_size: once; d_call: TRBD1; j_call: TRBJ1-2; cdr3_aa: CASSPGPDRGNYGYTF; cdr3_nt: TGTGCCAGTAGTCCGGGGCCGGACAGGGGGAACTATGGCTACACCTTC
v_call: TRBV4-1; clone_size: -; d_call: -; j_call: TRBJ1-5; cdr3_aa: CASSLEAGGIGNQPQHF; cdr3_nt: TGCGCCAGCAGCCTGGAGGCGGGGGGTATTGGCAATCAGCCCCAGCATTTT
v_call: TRBV19; clone_size: -; d_call: -; j_call: TRBJ1-5; cdr3_aa: CASSTVTVQPQHF; cdr3_nt: TGTGCCAGTAGTACGGTGACAGTTCAGCCCCAGCATTTT
v_call: TRBV12-2; clone_size: -; d_call: -; j_call: TRBJ2-7; cdr3_aa: CASFGDSSSYEQYF; cdr3_nt: TGTGCAAGTTTCGGGGACTCGAGCTCCTACGAGCAGTACTTC
v_call: TRBV9; clone_size: -; d_call: TRBD1; j_call: TRBJ1-2; cdr3_aa: CASSGTGTNYGYTF; cdr3_nt: TGTGCCAGCAGCGGGACAGGGACTAACTATGGCTACACCTTC
v_call: TRBV3-1/TRBV3-2; clone_size: -; d_call: -; j_call: TRBJ1-1; cdr3_aa: CASSNWGENTEAFF; cdr3_nt: TGTGCCAGCAGCAACTGGGGGGAGAACACTGAAGCTTTCTTT
v_call: TRBV7-9; clone_size: -; d_call: -; j_call: TRBJ1-2; cdr3_aa: CATTPRGGGNYGYTF; cdr3_nt: TGTGCCACGACACCCCGAGGGGGAGGGAACTATGGCTACACCTTC
v_call: TRBV27; clone_size: -; d_call: -; j_call: TRBJ2-7; cdr3_aa: CASSPRLRAYEQYF; cdr3_nt: TGTGCCAGCAGTCCCCGTCTTAGAGCCTACGAGCAGTACTTC
v_call: TRBV25-1; clone_size: -; d_call: -; j_call: TRBJ1-4; cdr3_aa: CASRSNYGTNEKLFF; cdr3_nt: TGTGCCAGCAGGTCCAACTACGGAACTAATGAAAAACTGTTTTTT
v_call: TRBV11-3; clone_size: -; d_call: TRBD1; j_call: TRBJ1-1; cdr3_aa: CASSLQGSNTEAFF; cdr3_nt: TGTGCCAGCAGCCTACAGGGGTCGAACACTGAAGCTTTCTTT
v_call: TRBV27; clone_size: -; d_call: -; j_call: TRBJ1-2; cdr3_aa: CASSIIGDFNYGYTF; cdr3_nt: TGTGCCAGCAGCATAATAGGGGACTTTAACTATGGCTACACCTTC
v_call: TRBV7-2; clone_size: -; d_call: -; j_call: TRBJ1-2; cdr3_aa: CASSSTGTTSAVYGYTF; cdr3_nt: TGTGCCAGCAGCTCAACCGGGACAACTTCGGCCGTCTATGGCTACACCTTC
v_call: TRBV6-5; clone_size: -; d_call: -; j_call: TRBJ2-7; cdr3_aa: CASSFRGGAGYEQYF; cdr3_nt: TGTGCCAGCAGTTTCCGCGGTGGGGCTGGTTACGAGCAGTACTTC
v_call: TRBV30; clone_size: -; d_call: -; j_call: TRBJ1-4; cdr3_aa: CAWEEQGSEKLFF; cdr3_nt: TGTGCCTGGGAGGAGCAGGGTAGTGAAAAACTGTTTTTT
v_call: TRBV27; clone_size: -; d_call: -; j_call: TRBJ2-1; cdr3_aa: CASSYLAQYNEQFF; cdr3_nt: TGTGCCAGCAGTTATCTAGCGCAATACAATGAGCAGTTCTTC
v_call: TRBV16; clone_size: -; d_call: -; j_call: TRBJ2-7; cdr3_aa: CASSQRFGSSYEQYF; cdr3_nt: TGTGCCAGCAGCCAAAGATTCGGGAGCTCCTACGAGCAGTACTTC
v_call: TRBV5-6; clone_size: -; d_call: TRBD1; j_call: TRBJ2-7; cdr3_aa: CASSAGAGGEQYF; cdr3_nt: TGTGCCAGCAGCGCCGGTGCAGGGGGCGAGCAGTACTTC
v_call: TRBV28; clone_size: -; d_call: -; j_call: TRBJ2-6; cdr3_aa: CASSSGDGANVLTF; cdr3_nt: TGTGCCAGCAGTTCAGGGGATGGGGCCAACGTCCTGACTTTC
v_call: TRBV25-1; clone_size: -; d_call: TRBD2; j_call: TRBJ2-7; cdr3_aa: CASSLAGGPEQYF; cdr3_nt: TGTGCCAGCAGTTTGGCGGGAGGGCCCGAGCAGTACTTC
v_call: TRBV28; clone_size: once; d_call: TRBD1; j_call: TRBJ1-5; cdr3_aa: CASDRGAQPQHF; cdr3_nt: TGTGCCAGCGACAGGGGGGCTCAGCCCCAGCATTTT
v_call: TRBV11-2; clone_size: once; d_call: TRBD1; j_call: TRBJ1-1; cdr3_aa: CASGQGARTEAFF; cdr3_nt: TGTGCCAGCGGACAGGGGGCGCGGACTGAAGCTTTCTTT
v_call: TRBV6-5; clone_size: -; d_call: -; j_call: TRBJ2-2; cdr3_aa: CASSSTTRANTGELFF; cdr3_nt: TGTGCCAGCAGTTCCACCACACGGGCGAACACCGGGGAGCTGTTTTTT
v_call: TRBV25-1; clone_size: -; d_call: -; j_call: TRBJ1-6; cdr3_aa: CASSESHRVNSPLHF; cdr3_nt: TGTGCCAGCAGTGAATCCCACAGGGTTAATTCACCCCTCCACTTT
v_call: TRBV6-2/TRBV6-3; clone_size: -; d_call: -; j_call: TRBJ2-7; cdr3_aa: CASSLGGVITYEQYF; cdr3_nt: TGTGCCAGCAGTTTAGGGGGGGTGATAACCTACGAGCAGTACTTC
v_call: TRBV2; clone_size: -; d_call: TRBD1; j_call: TRBJ1-1; cdr3_aa: CATVLTGVATEAFF; cdr3_nt: TGTGCCACCGTGTTAACAGGGGTGGCCACTGAAGCTTTCTTT
v_call: TRBV5-1; clone_size: -; d_call: TRBD1; j_call: TRBJ2-7; cdr3_aa: CASSLQTGVNYEQYF; cdr3_nt: TGCGCCAGCAGCTTGCAGACAGGGGTAAACTACGAGCAGTACTTC
v_call: TRBV7-9; clone_size: -; d_call: -; j_call: TRBJ1-1; cdr3_aa: CASSLAGVTEAFF; cdr3_nt: TGTGCCAGCAGCTTAGCGGGCGTCACTGAAGCTTTCTTT
v_call: TRBV7-8; clone_size: -; d_call: -; j_call: TRBJ1-1; cdr3_aa: CASIPQGRGTEAFF; cdr3_nt: TGTGCCAGCATCCCCCAGGGAAGGGGCACTGAAGCTTTCTTT
v_call: TRBV9; clone_size: -; d_call: TRBD1; j_call: TRBJ2-7; cdr3_aa: CASSVTGDPYEQYF; cdr3_nt: TGTGCCAGCAGCGTGACAGGGGACCCCTACGAGCAGTACTTC
v_call: TRBV20-1; clone_size: -; d_call: -; j_call: TRBJ2-7; cdr3_aa: CSVSHRVGYEQYF; cdr3_nt: TGCAGTGTTAGTCACAGGGTTGGCTACGAGCAGTACTTC
v_call: TRBV7-8; clone_size: -; d_call: TRBD2; j_call: TRBJ2-7; cdr3_aa: CASSLAGPGLAREQYF; cdr3_nt: TGTGCCAGCAGCCTAGCCGGACCGGGACTAGCGAGAGAGCAGTACTTC
v_call: TRBV3-1/TRBV3-2; clone_size: -; d_call: TRBD1; j_call: TRBJ2-7; cdr3_aa: CASSRGQGQDEQYF; cdr3_nt: TGTGCCAGCAGCCGGGGACAGGGGCAGGACGAGCAGTACTTC
v_call: TRBV5-4; clone_size: -; d_call: TRBD2; j_call: TRBJ2-2; cdr3_aa: CASSLGGRAVNTGELFF; cdr3_nt: TGTGCCAGCAGCTTAGGCGGGAGGGCCGTGAACACCGGGGAGCTGTTTTTT
v_call: TRBV19; clone_size: few; d_call: -; j_call: TRBJ1-2; cdr3_aa: CASSVTLPNYGYTF; cdr3_nt: TGTGCCAGTAGTGTGACACTCCCTAACTATGGCTACACCTTC
v_call: TRBV7-6; clone_size: once; d_call: -; j_call: TRBJ1-2; cdr3_aa: CASSSTSGAGYTF; cdr3_nt: TGTGCCAGCAGTTCTACCTCAGGGGCTGGCTACACCTTC
v_call: TRBV10-3; clone_size: -; d_call: -; j_call: TRBJ1-2; cdr3_aa: CAAAGSYGYTF; cdr3_nt: TGTGCCGCGGCGGGCAGCTATGGCTACACCTTC
v_call: TRBV19; clone_size: -; d_call: TRBD1; j_call: TRBJ1-2; cdr3_aa: CASRDRGDDGYTF; cdr3_nt: TGTGCCAGTCGGGACAGGGGCGACGATGGCTACACCTTC
v_call: TRBV3-1/TRBV3-2; clone_size: -; d_call: TRBD2; j_call: TRBJ2-5; cdr3_aa: CASSYGTSGDQETQYF; cdr3_nt: TGTGCCAGCAGTTACGGGACTAGCGGGGACCAAGAGACCCAGTACTTC
v_call: TRBV28; clone_size: once; d_call: TRBD1; j_call: TRBJ2-2; cdr3_aa: CASRIRTGRSAGELFF; cdr3_nt: TGTGCCAGCAGAATTCGGACAGGTCGATCTGCCGGGGAGCTGTTTTTT
v_call: TRBV19; clone_size: -; d_call: TRBD1; j_call: TRBJ2-7; cdr3_aa: CASSIIPGQGILHEQYF; cdr3_nt: TGTGCCAGTAGTATCATTCCGGGACAGGGTATTTTACACGAGCAGTACTTC
v_call: TRBV7-9; clone_size: few; d_call: -; j_call: TRBJ2-7; cdr3_aa: CASSLLDEQYF; cdr3_nt: TGTGCCAGCAGCTTACTCGACGAGCAGTACTTC